This T cell receptor beta chain was retrieved from a study of control samples from healthy donors and cancer patients. Here immunoSEQ multiplex PCR was the method, and the copy in TCRdb shows in-frame clones only, minus some. Among 150,000 to 200,000 clones listed, 90% to 95% were seen once. Germline CDR1 reads SGHTA; CDR2 reads FQGNSA. The CDR3 runs to 16 residues. The V end lost 5 bases, the J end lost 0 bases, and 14 bases lay between the germline ends. The source is a woman under 30 in good health. V is TRBV7-2 and J is TRBJ1-3; no clear D gene. Sequenced sample: blood. CDR3 protein: CASSLTPHGSGNTIYF. Here the CDR3 DNA reads TGTGCCAGCAGCCTTACACCCCATGGCTCTGGAAACACCATATATTTT.